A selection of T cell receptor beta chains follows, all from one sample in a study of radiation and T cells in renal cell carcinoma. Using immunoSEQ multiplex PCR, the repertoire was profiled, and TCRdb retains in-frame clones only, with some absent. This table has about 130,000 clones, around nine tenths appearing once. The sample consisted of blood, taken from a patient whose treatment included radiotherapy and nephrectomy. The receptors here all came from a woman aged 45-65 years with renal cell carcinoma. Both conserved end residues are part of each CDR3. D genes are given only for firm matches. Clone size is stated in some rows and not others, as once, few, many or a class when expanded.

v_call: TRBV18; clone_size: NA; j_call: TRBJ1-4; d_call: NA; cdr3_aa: CASSPGGEKLFF; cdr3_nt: TGTGCCAGCTCACCAGGAGGGGAAAAACTGTTTTTT
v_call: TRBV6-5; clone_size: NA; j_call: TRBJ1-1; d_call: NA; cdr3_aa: CASSYYGLGENTEAFF; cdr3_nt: TGTGCCAGCAGTTACTACGGACTCGGAGAGAACACTGAAGCTTTCTTT
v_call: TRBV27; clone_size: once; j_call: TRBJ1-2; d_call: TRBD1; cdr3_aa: CASSPGQAYGYTF; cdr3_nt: TGTGCCAGCAGCCCGGGACAGGCCTACGGCTACACCTTC
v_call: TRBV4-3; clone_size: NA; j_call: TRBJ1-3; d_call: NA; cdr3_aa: CASSRQFTTAGNTIYF; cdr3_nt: TGCGCCAGCAGCCGCCAGTTTACGACTGCTGGAAACACCATATATTTT
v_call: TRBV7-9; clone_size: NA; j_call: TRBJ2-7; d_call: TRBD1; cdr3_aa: CASSQTGAPYEQYF; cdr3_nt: TGTGCCAGCAGCCAGACAGGGGCCCCCTACGAGCAGTACTTC
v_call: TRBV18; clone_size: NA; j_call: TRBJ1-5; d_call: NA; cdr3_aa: CASSPQGSNQPQHF; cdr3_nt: TGTGCCAGCTCACCACAGGGGAGCAATCAGCCCCAGCATTTT
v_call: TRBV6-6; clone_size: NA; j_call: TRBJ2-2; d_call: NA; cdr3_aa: CASSLQGADTGELFF; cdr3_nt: TGTGCCAGCAGCTTACAGGGTGCGGACACCGGGGAGCTGTTTTTT
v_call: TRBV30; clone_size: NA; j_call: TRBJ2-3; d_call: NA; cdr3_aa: CAWSIGGTDTQYF; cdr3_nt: TGTGCCTGGAGTATAGGAGGCACAGATACGCAGTATTTT
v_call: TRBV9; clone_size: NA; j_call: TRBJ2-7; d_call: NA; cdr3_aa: CASSPQDRTYEQYF; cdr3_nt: TGTGCCAGCAGCCCTCAAGACAGGACCTACGAGCAGTACTTC
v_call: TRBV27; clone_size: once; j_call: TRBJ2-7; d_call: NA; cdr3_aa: CARGVYEQYF; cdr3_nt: TGTGCCAGGGGGGTCTACGAGCAGTACTTC
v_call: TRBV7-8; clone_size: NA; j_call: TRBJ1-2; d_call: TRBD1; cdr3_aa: CASSVGTEYGYTF; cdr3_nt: TGTGCCAGCAGCGTCGGGACAGAATATGGCTACACCTTC
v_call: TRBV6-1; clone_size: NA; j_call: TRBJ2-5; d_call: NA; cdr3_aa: CASSFSTGQETQYF; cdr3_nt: TGTGCCAGCAGTTTCTCCACTGGTCAAGAGACCCAGTACTTC
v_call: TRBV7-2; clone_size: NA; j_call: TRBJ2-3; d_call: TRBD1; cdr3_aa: CASSPGQGPDTQYF; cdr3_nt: TGTGCCAGCAGCCCCGGACAGGGCCCAGATACGCAGTATTTT
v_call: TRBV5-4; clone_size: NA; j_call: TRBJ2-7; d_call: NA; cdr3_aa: CASSLAGPRGLEQYF; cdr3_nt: TGTGCCAGCAGCTTGGCCGGACCTAGAGGGCTCGAGCAGTACTTC
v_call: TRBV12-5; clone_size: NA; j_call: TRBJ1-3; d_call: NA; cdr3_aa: CASGLSGGNTIYF; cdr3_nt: TGTGCTAGTGGTTTGAGTGGGGGAAACACCATATATTTT
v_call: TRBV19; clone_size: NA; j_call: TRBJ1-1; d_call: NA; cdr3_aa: CASSRGTGRDNTEAFF; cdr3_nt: TGTGCCAGTAGCCGGGGAACAGGGAGGGATAACACTGAAGCTTTCTTT
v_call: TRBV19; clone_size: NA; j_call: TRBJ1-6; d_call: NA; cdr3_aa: CAPAERYNSPLHF; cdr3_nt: TGTGCCCCAGCGGAGAGATATAATTCACCCCTCCACTTT
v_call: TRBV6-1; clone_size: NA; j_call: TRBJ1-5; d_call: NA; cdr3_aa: CASSGLGGLGNQPQHF; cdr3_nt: TGTGCCAGCAGTGGATTGGGGGGATTAGGCAATCAGCCCCAGCATTTT
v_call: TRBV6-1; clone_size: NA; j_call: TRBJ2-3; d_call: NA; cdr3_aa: CASNRGGTADTQYF; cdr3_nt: TGTGCCAGCAACCGAGGGGGAACGGCAGATACGCAGTATTTT
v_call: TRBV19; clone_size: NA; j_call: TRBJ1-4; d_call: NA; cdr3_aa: CASSTGLTNEKLFF; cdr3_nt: TGTGCCAGTTCTACAGGGCTGACTAATGAAAAACTGTTTTTT
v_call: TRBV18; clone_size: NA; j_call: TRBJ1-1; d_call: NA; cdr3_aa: CASSPPSGQLAFF; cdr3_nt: TGTGCCAGCTCACCACCATCCGGGCAACTAGCTTTCTTT
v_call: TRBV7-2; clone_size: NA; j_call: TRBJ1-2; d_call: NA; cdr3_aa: CASSTVFQDYGYTF; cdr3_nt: TGTGCCAGCAGCACTGTCTTTCAGGATTATGGCTACACCTTC
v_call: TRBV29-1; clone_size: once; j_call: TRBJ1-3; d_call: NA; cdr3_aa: CSVAAGAGNTIYF; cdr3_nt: TGCAGCGTTGCGGCAGGGGCTGGAAACACCATATATTTT
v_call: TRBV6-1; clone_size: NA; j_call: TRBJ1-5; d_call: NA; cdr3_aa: CASSESYTDYSNQPQHF; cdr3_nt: TGTGCCAGCAGTGAGAGTTATACAGACTATAGCAATCAGCCCCAGCATTTT
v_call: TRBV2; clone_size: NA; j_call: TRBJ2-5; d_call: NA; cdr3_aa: CASSEGNTQETQYF; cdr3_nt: TGTGCCAGCAGCGAGGGGAATACGCAAGAGACCCAGTACTTC
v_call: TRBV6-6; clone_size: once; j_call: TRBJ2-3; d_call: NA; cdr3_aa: CASTYVHDTDTQYF; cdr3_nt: TGTGCCAGCACCTACGTCCATGACACAGATACGCAGTATTTT
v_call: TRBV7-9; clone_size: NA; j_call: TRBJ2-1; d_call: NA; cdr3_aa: CASSLVHNEQFF; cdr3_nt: TGTGCCAGCAGCTTAGTCCACAATGAGCAGTTCTTC
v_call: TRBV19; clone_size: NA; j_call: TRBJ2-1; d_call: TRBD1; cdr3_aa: CASSSTGERIAEQFF; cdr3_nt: TGTGCCAGTTCTTCAACAGGGGAGAGGATTGCCGAGCAGTTCTTC
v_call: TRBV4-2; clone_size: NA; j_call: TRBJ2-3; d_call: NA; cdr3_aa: CASSQDSPTDTQYF; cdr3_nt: TGTGCCAGCAGCCAAGATTCCCCCACAGATACGCAGTATTTT
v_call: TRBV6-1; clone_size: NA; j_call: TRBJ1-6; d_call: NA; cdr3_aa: CASSVGSSYNSPLHF; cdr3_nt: TGTGCCAGCAGTGTAGGGAGCTCCTATAATTCACCCCTCCACTTT
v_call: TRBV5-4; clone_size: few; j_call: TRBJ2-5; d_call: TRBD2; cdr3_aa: CASSLAGTRGGLETQYF; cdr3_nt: TGTGCCAGCAGCTTGGCCGGTACGCGGGGGGGCCTGGAGACCCAGTACTTC
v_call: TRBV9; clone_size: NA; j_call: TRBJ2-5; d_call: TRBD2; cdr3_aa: CASSVSRLAHQETQYF; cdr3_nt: TGTGCCAGCAGCGTAAGCCGACTAGCCCACCAAGAGACCCAGTACTTC
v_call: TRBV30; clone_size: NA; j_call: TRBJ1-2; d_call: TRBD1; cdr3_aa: CAWSTGTGLGYTF; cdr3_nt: TGTGCCTGGAGCACCGGGACAGGCCTTGGCTACACCTTC
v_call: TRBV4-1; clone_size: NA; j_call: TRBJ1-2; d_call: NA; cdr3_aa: CASSQDRQQGGYGYTF; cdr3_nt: TGCGCCAGCAGCCAAGATAGGCAGCAGGGCGGCTATGGCTACACCTTC
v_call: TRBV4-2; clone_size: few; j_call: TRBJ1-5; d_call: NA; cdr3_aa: CASSQEIWAGNNQPQHF; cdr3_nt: TGTGCCAGCAGCCAAGAAATCTGGGCAGGGAACAATCAGCCCCAGCATTTT
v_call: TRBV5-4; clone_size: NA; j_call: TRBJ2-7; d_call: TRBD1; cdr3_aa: CASSLVGQQYEQYF; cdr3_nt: TGTGCCAGCAGCTTGGTGGGACAGCAATACGAGCAGTACTTC
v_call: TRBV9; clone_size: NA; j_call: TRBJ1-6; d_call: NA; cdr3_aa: CASSVEGRNSPLHF; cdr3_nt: TGTGCCAGCAGCGTAGAGGGTCGCAATTCACCCCTCCACTTT
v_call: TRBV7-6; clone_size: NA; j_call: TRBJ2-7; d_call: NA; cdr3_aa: CASSLGDGTYEQYF; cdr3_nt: TGTGCCAGCAGCTTAGGGGACGGGACCTACGAGCAGTACTTC
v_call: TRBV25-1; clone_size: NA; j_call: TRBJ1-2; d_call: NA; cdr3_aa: CASSEDYGYTF; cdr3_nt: TGTGCCAGCAGTGAAGACTATGGCTACACCTTC
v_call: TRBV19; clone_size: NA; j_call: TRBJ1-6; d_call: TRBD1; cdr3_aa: CASSILQGAASPLHF; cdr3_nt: TGTGCCAGTAGTATACTACAGGGGGCAGCTTCACCCCTCCACTTT
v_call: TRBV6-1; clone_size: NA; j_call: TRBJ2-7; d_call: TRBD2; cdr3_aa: CASSALPAGSYEQYF; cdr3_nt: TGTGCCAGCAGTGCGCTCCCAGCGGGGTCCTACGAGCAGTACTTC